The entry below describes one T cell receptor beta chain. Profiled with immunoSEQ multiplex PCR; TCRdb holds only in-frame clones, not every one. There are around 76,000 clones in the sample; roughly 90% occur only once, and just under 0.25% lies in the top ten. CDR1 and CDR2 from the germline V gene are MGHDK and SYGVNS. With 3 bases clipped from V and 3 bases from J, the junction kept 11 bases outside the gene matches. The CDR3 is 16 residues long. These data come from a study of technical replicates of blood from a few donors. J is TRBJ2-7 and V is TRBV25-1; 7 bases are shared with TRBD1. The source material was T cells isolated from PBMCs. The TCR was taken from a human donor in good health. The CDR3 nucleotides are TGTGCCAGCAGTGAGCAAGACGGGACAGAGCACTACGAGCAGTACTTC. This gives the protein CASSEQDGTEHYEQYF.